These 16 T cell receptor delta chains came from one sample sequenced in a study of gamma-delta chains in newborns, infants, children. TCRdb re-called the reads via CATT. The sample carries several thousand delta-chain clones, approximately 4% recorded once. The sample consisted of blood. These receptors all come from a child who was a newborn, infant or young child, either healthy, febrile or measles-vaccinated (not recorded which).

Concerning this clone itself: A much larger clonotype is one base distant, so this may be a read error. The gene calls are TRDV2 and TRDJ1; possible D gene TRDD3, 6 bases. The germline CDR1 and CDR2 sequences are GEAIGNYY and EKD. This CDR3 is 16 amino acids long. V was trimmed by 5 bases and J by 0 bases, leaving 18 bases between them. As DNA, the CDR3 is TGTGCCTGTGGCATCCTGGGGACACCGAACACCGATAAACTCATCTTT. Amino acids: CACGILGTPNTDKLIF.

This clone showed up just a few times. V usage is TRDV2 and J usage is TRDJ3, with 11 bases aligning to TRDD3. Germline-derived CDR1 and CDR2 are GEAIGNYY and EKD. Trimming cost V 1 base and J 0 bases; bases outside gene matches: 1. There are 18 residues in the CDR3. CDR3 in amino acids: CACDTGGYGSWDTRQMFF. CDR3 nucleotides: TGTGCCTGTGACACTGGGGGATACGGCTCCTGGGACACCCGACAGATGTTTTTC.

This clone is medium-sized within its sample. The chain is built from TRDV2 and TRDJ1; TRDD3 matches at 12 bases. The CDR3 runs 15 residues. With 3 bases clipped from V and 4 bases from J, the junction kept 5 bases outside the gene matches. Germline lookup yields CDR1 GEAIGNYY and CDR2 EKD. CDR3 sequence: CACDPLGDTLDKLIF. The CDR3 nucleotides read TGTGCCTGTGACCCACTGGGGGATACCCTCGATAAACTCATCTTT.

A note on this clone: This may stem from a read error, because a much larger clone lies one nucleotide away. The CDR3 sequence: CACEALGATLYTDKLIF. The CDR3 bases are TGTGCCTGTGAGGCCTTGGGGGCTACTTTGTACACCGATAAACTCATCTTT. The rearrangement joins TRDV2 to TRDJ1; tentative D call: TRDD3 (6 bases). Germline V gene sequence: CDR1 GEAIGNYY, CDR2 EKD. This CDR3 is built from 17 residues. Trimming cost V 4 bases and J 0 bases, with 20 bases left between them.

Judged by abundance, this clone is large. This sequence joins TRDV2 and TRDJ3, with 9 nucleotides matching TRDD3. CDR1 and CDR2 (germline): GEAIGNYY, EKD. The CDR3 is 19 amino acids. The ends lost 0 bases at V and 2 bases at J; junction bases unmatched: 7. The CDR3 is CACDTAAGGLTWDTRQMFF. The DNA of the CDR3 is TGTGCCTGTGACACCGCGGCTGGGGGATTAACCTGGGACACCCGACAGATGTTTTTC.

This clone showed up just a few times. V usage is TRDV2 and J usage is TRDJ1; 11 nucleotides match TRDD3. In germline, CDR1 is GEAIGNYY, CDR2 EKD. The CDR3 length is 17 residues. The V and J ends lost 0 bases and 4 bases, in that order; junction bases with no gene match: 9. The CDR3 DNA is TGTGCCTGTGACACCGCGGCTGGGGGATACAAGCGCGATAAACTCATCTTT. This sequence encodes CACDTAAGGYKRDKLIF.

This clone has a handful of counts. A much more abundant neighbour one base away suggests this may be a read error. The chain recombines TRDV2 with TRDJ1; a weak D match, TRDD3 (5 bases). This CDR3 spans 18 amino acids. Germline V CDR1 and CDR2: GEAIGNYY, EKD. The CDR3, as DNA: TGTGCCTGTGACACCGTTGTCGGGCTGGGACTGAGGACCGGTAAACTCATCTTT. Protein product: CACDTVVGLGLRTGKLIF.

Note on this clone: Given a far larger clone just one base away, this is likely a sequencing read error. The V call is TRDV2, the J call TRDJ2; possibly TRDD1 or TRDD3 for D (5 bases each). CDR1 is GEAIGNYY, CDR2 EKD, per germline. The CDR3 loop spans 18 amino acids. The CDR3 sequence is CACDTIGGHTALTTQLFF. The CDR3 nucleotides read TGTGCCTGTGACACAATAGGGGGCCACACGGCTTTGACAACACAACTCTTCTTT.

This clone has more than one count but fewer than ten. A far larger clone is a single base away, which makes a read error likely. The same CDR3 is also encoded by other DNA sequences in this sample. The chain combines TRDV2 with TRDJ1; TRDD3 might be the D (6 bases). Trimming removed 4 bases at V and 0 bases at J, with 14 bases between. The CDR3 loop spans 15 amino acids. The V gene's germline CDR1 is GEAIGNYY and CDR2 EKD. CDR3 loop: CACELGAPYTDKLIF. The DNA of the CDR3 is TGTGCCTGTGAATTGGGGGCCCCGTACACCGATAAACTCATCTTT.

This clone has just a few counts. This may stem from a read error, because a much larger clone lies one nucleotide away. This chain uses TRDV2 with TRDJ1; 10 bases line up with TRDD3. V gave up 1 base and J gave up 3 bases; unmatched junction bases: 13. Germline CDR1 is GEAIGNYY and CDR2 is EKD. CDR3 length: 18 residues. This CDR3 is CACDTLGDTLGYADKLIF. CDR3 coding DNA: TGTGCCTGTGACACGTTGGGGGATACTTTAGGGTACGCCGATAAACTCATCTTT.

This clone was seen a few times. A clone one base away is much larger, so this may be a read error. V gene TRDV2 combines with J gene TRDJ2; 10 bases fit TRDD3. Germline CDR1 is GEAIGNYY and CDR2 is EKD. The CDR3 length is 14 residues. CDR3 protein: CARDTWGITAQLFF. The CDR3 bases are TGTGCCCGTGACACCTGGGGGATAACAGCACAACTCTTCTTT.

With regard to this clone: A single base separates this from a much larger clone, so it may be a read error. The same CDR3 can be traced to other DNA sequences in this sample. The chain is built from TRDV2 and TRDJ1; possible D gene TRDD3, 6 bases. The CDR3 extends over 17 amino acids. Germline V CDR1 and CDR2: GEAIGNYY, EKD. The V and J ends lost 1 base and 0 bases respectively, with 17 bases between them. The CDR3, as DNA: TGTGCCTGTGACACACTGGGAGGTTCGAAGTACACCGATAAACTCATCTTT. Encoded protein: CACDTLGGSKYTDKLIF.

About this clone itself: A much larger clone lies a single base off, so this may be a read error. The sample contains more than one DNA sequence encoding this CDR3. The chain couples TRDV2 to TRDJ1, with no clear D. This CDR3 is built from 16 residues. Trimming cost V 0 bases and J 7 bases, with 20 bases left between them. Per germline, CDR1 GEAIGNYY and CDR2 EKD. The CDR3 spells CACDTVEGNRRGKLIF. CDR3 bases: TGTGCCTGTGACACCGTCGAGGGAAACCGCAGAGGTAAACTCATCTTT.

Concerning this clone: A far larger clone is off by one base, so a read error is likely. Within the sample, other DNA sequences also encode this same CDR3. The rearrangement uses TRDV2 and TRDJ1; 8 nucleotides line up with TRDD3. V lost 2 bases, J lost 1 base, and 2 bases stayed unmatched. CDR3 length equals 14 residues. Germline CDR1 GEAIGNYY, CDR2 EKD. CDR3: CACDILGATDKLIF. Here the CDR3 DNA reads TGTGCCTGTGACATACTGGGGGCCACCGATAAACTCATCTTT.

Notes on this clone: One junction end does not reproduce the germline sequence, and a read error may be involved. Within the sample, other DNA sequences also encode this same CDR3. V and J are TRDV2 and TRDJ1, with TRDD3 identical over 9 bases. The CDR3 covers 18 residues. Per germline, CDR1 GEAIGNYY and CDR2 EKD. The CDR3 here is CACDTVALGDTLSDKLIF. In nucleotides, the CDR3 is TGTGCCTGTGACACCGTGGCACTAGGGGATACGCTTTCCGACAAACTCATCTTT.

V gene TRDV2 combines with J gene TRDJ1, with D possibly TRDD3 on 5 matching bases. V lost 0 bases to trimming and J lost 4 bases, with 14 bases between them. The CDR3 is 15 amino acids. The germline gives CDR1 GEAIGNYY, CDR2 EKD. The CDR3 sequence is CACDTSGGRFDKLIF. CDR3 DNA: TGTGCCTGTGACACCTCAGGGGGCCGATTCGATAAACTCATCTTT.